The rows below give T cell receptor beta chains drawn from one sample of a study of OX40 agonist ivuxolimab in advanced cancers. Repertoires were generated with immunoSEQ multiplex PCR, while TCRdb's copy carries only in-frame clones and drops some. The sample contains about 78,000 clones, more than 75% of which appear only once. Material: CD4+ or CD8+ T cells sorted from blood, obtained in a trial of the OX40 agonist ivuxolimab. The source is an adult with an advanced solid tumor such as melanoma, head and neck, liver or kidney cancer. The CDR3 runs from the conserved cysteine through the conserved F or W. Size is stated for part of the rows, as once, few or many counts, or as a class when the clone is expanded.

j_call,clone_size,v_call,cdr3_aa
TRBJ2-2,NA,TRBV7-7,CASSLRDGSGELFF
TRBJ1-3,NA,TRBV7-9,CASSPGNPGAGNTIYF
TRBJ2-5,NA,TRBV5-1,CASSSSPGKTQYF
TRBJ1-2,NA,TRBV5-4,CASRRAGSRDGYTF
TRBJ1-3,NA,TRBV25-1,CASSARTGNTIYF
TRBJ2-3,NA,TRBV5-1,CASAFQRGGTDTQYF
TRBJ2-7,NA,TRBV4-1,CASRPTSGRGYEQYF
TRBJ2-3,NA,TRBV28,CASNRLATSTDTQYF
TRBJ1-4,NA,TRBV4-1,CASSQENRGFSFFEKLFF
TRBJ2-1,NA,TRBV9,CASSAGTSGRSEQFF
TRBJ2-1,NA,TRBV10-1,CASSEADDGDEQFF
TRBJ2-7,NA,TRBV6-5,CASSEYFGPYEQYF
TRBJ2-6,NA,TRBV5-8,CASSPSGGGGANVLTF
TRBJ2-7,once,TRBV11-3,CASSLAPTTGTGDEQYF
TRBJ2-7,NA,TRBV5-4,CASSRTSGSYEQYF
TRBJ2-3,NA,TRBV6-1,CASSRGEPTDTQYF
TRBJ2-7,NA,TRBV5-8,CASRWGSSYEQYF
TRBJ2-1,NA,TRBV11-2,CASSLTGKYNEQFF
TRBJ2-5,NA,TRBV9,CASSPREDRGYQETQYF
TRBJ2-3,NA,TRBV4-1,CASSQQAGGINTQYF
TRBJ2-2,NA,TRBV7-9,CASSYASVSTGELFF
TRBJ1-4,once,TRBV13,CASSLSPRGAEKLFF
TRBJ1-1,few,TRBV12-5,CASGLVRAAHEAFF
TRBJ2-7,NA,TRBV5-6,CASSLRSGAYEQYF
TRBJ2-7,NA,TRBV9,CASSVESVTYEQYF
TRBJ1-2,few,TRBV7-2,CASSLGQGGLDGYTF
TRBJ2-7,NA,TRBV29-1,CSVEPLGGGGYEQYF
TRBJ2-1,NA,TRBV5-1,CASTQGQSSYNEQFF
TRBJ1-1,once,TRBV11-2,CASSSYRTDTEAFF
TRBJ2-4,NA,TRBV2,CASSEQENIQYF
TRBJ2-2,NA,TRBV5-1,CASSLGSGPNTGELFF
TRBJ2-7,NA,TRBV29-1,CSVRVDASSYEQYF
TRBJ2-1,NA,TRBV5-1,CASSLGGGYNEQFF
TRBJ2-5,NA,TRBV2,CASSDIGGPETQYF
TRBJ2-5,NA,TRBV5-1,CASRAGAETQYF
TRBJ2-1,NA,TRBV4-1,CASSQVDMGLSPYNEQFF
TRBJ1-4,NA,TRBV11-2,CASSVGGANEKLFF
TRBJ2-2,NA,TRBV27,CASSLYIGVVNTGELFF
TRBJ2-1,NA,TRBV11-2,CASSLDWRLGDEQFF
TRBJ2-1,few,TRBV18,CASSPIPGPEVDEQFF
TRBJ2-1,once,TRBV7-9,CASSNHKSGTSGSYNEQFF
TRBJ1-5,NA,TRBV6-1,CASSGSGGGNQPQHF
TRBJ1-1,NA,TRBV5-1,CASSGGQQNTEAFF
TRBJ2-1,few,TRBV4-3,CASSQKPQAGGNEQFF
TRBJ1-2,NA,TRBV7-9,CASSLAGTNYGYTF
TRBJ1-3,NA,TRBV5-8,CASSRDSFSGNTIYF
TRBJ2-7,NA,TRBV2,CASSEARAVAYEQYF
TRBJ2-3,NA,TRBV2,CASRLAPSTDTQYF
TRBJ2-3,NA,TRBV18,CASSEAWGDTQYF
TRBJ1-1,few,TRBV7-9,CASVRTGGAEAFF
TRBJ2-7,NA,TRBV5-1,CASSLQVSSYEQYF
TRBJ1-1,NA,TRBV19,CASSIPGDRKNTEAFF
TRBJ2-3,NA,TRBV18,CASSPPGTDTQYF
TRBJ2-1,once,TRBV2,CASTLQPGLAGVNEQFF
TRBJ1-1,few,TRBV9,CASSVGPGYDTEAFF
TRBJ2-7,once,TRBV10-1,CASTSPLDKVSSYEQYF
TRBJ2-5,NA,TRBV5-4,CASSLIGAGVSQETQYF
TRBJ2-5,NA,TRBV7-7,CASSNDRVQTQYF
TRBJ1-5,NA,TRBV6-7,CASSFRDRINQPQHF
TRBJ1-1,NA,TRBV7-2,CASSLAAGNTEAFF